The source of this T cell receptor (beta chain) is a study of neurological immune-mediated disorders. This clonotype was recorded only once. The antigen is undetermined. One end of the junction fails to match germline, which may point to a read error. CDR3 length: 15 amino acids. CDR1 and CDR2 from the germline V gene are MGHDK and SYGVNS. The team produced cDNA through 5'RACE using 10-nucleotide random UMIs. Over 170 million TCR-beta sequences, together covering 15-18 subjects, were produced by every individual sequencing run that was carried out. MiXCR was run by TCRdb on the 5' RACE reads, yielding one entry per CDR3 protein. In the table there are fewer than 70,000 distinct CDR3 sequences, around 10% of which are singletons. The time point here: longitudinal time-point 2. Healthy control samples came from blood bank volunteers in Maryland, USA. Regarding the study as a whole: HTLV-1-associated myelopathy had the most TCR clonal expansion, while multiple sclerosis had the least, a level that fell below healthy controls.

The J gene is TRBJ2-7, the V gene TRBV25-1, with 7 bases lining up with TRBD2. Source material: PBMCs. The clonotype was recovered from a man aged 25 to 45 in good health. The CDR3 sequence is CAGSRRGGRAGEQYF. The DNA of the CDR3 is TGTGCCGGCAGTCGAAGGGGAGGGAGGGCTGGCGAGCAGTACTTC.